This T cell receptor beta chain emerged from a study of CD8+CD57+ T cells in acquired aplastic anemia. Study details: Average DNA yield from sorted CD4+ and CD8+ cells was around 3 ug. In CD4+ cells, healthy donors produced an average of approximately 11 million reads.

For CDR3 and TCR beta VDJ profiling, genomic DNA was the template used. TCRdb re-called the reads with MiXCR, one entry per CDR3 protein. The table lists approximately 81,000 distinct CDR3 sequences, about half of them singletons. General observations from the study: Sharing between patients and controls was observed for over 25 CD8+ CDR3 sequences.

The V segment lost 7 bases and the J segment 5 bases; nucleotides outside the gene matches: 1. The CDR3 is 12 residues long. This clonotype has at least ten counts. Antigen specificity is unknown. This TCR derives from a human donor in good health, serving as a control. The rearrangement joins TRBV12-3 or TRBV12-4 to TRBJ2-3, with TRBD2 matching 9 bases. The sequenced sample consisted of sorted CD4+, CD8+, or CD8+CD57+ T cells (not recorded which) from PBMCs. CDR3 nucleotide sequence: TGTGCCAGCACAGCGGGGGGAGATACGCAGTATTTT. Translated, it gives CASTAGGDTQYF.